One and the same sample provided the 12 T cell receptor beta chains below, sequenced in a study of control samples from healthy donors and cancer patients. Only in-frame clones appear in the TCRdb table, and some are missing; sequencing was by immunoSEQ multiplex PCR. Of 100,000 to 150,000 clones in the sample, 70% to 90% were seen once. Source material: blood. The receptors come from a man in his forties or fifties in good health.

V and J are TRBV5-1 and TRBJ1-1; TRBD1 might be the D (6 bases). The CDR3 spans 15 residues. Germline V CDR1 and CDR2: SGHRS, YFSETQ. V gave up 2 bases and J gave up 0 bases, with 11 bases separating them. The CDR3 nucleotides read TGCGCCAGCAGCTTTATAGGGGGAATGAACACTGAAGCTTTCTTT. This codes for CASSFIGGMNTEAFF. Using reference TRBV5-1 and TRBJ1-1 for the parts outside the CDR3, the full variable domain is KAGVTQTPRYLIKTRGQQVTLSCSPISGHRSVSWYQQTPGQGLQFLFEYFSETQRNKGNFPGRFSGRQFSNSRSEMNVSTLELGDSALYLCASSFIGGMNTEAFFGQGTRLTVV.

The V and J genes are TRBV6-6 and TRBJ1-5; TRBD1 agrees at 8 bases. The J segment lost 3 bases and the V segment lost 2 bases, leaving 6 bases of the junction unmatched. The CDR3 loop spans 16 amino acids. Germline loops: CDR1 MNHNY, CDR2 SVGAGI (reference sequence). CDR3 loop: CASSYLRDRNNQPQHF. CDR3 bases: TGTGCCAGCAGTTACCTCCGGGACAGGAACAATCAGCCCCAGCATTTT.

The J gene is TRBJ2-7, the V gene TRBV12-3 or TRBV12-4; TRBD1 matches at 8 bases. The CDR3 covers 12 residues. V shed 5 bases and J 7 bases; nucleotides not matched to a gene: 4. The CDR3 DNA follows: TGTGCCAGCAGTCTCACAGGGGGTGAGCAGTACTTC. It translates to CASSLTGGEQYF.

This chain connects TRBV5-1 to TRBJ1-2, with a possible D match to TRBD1 (6 bases). The CDR3 loop spans 15 amino acids. V lost 5 bases to trimming and J lost 2 bases, with 16 bases between them. Germline V CDR1 and CDR2: SGHRS, YFSETQ. The CDR3 nucleotides are TGCGCCAGCAGGCCTGGGAGGGGGAAGAACTATGGCTACACCTTC. Translation: CASRPGRGKNYGYTF.

In nucleotides, the CDR3 is TGCAGCGTTGAGGTAGAGCCACTGAACTATGGCTACACCTTC. Its protein product is CSVEVEPLNYGYTF. The V and J genes are TRBV29-1 and TRBJ1-2; the D is unclear. The V end lost 3 bases, the J end lost 2 bases, and 13 bases lay between the germline ends. This CDR3 spans 14 amino acids. The germline CDR1 and CDR2 sequences are SQVTM and ANQGSEA. Full variable domain (missing parts from reference TRBV29-1 and TRBJ1-2): SAVISQKPSRDICQRGTSLTIQCQVDSQVTMMFWYRQQPGQSLTLIATANQGSEATYESGFVIDKFPISRPNLTFSTLTVSNMSPEDSSIYLCSVEVEPLNYGYTFGSGTRLTVV.

The V call is TRBV6-1, the J call TRBJ1-5; D gene ambiguous. Germline assignment: CDR1 MNHNS and CDR2 SASEGT. V lost 2 bases and J lost 5, with 10 bases in between. This CDR3 is 14 amino acids long. The CDR3 protein is CASSEYGRDQPQHF. CDR3 bases: TGTGCCAGCAGTGAATATGGGAGGGATCAGCCCCAGCATTTT.

The chain has TRBV30 and TRBJ1-2, with D possibly being TRBD1 (6 bases). Trimming took off 0 bases at V and 5 bases at J, with 13 bases between the two ends. Germline CDR1 is GTSNPN and CDR2 is SVGIG (reference sequence). The CDR3 loop spans 14 amino acids. CDR3 bases: TGTGCCTGGAGTGTCTCAACAGGGCCTTATGGCTACACCTTC. It codes for CAWSVSTGPYGYTF. The full variable domain, with the rest looked up from reference TRBV30 and TRBJ1-2, is SQTIHQWPATLVQPVGSPLSLECTVEGTSNPNLYWYRQAAGRGLQLLFYSVGIGQISSEVPQNLSASRPQDRQFILSSKKLLLSDSGFYLCAWSVSTGPYGYTFGSGTRLTVV.

This chain connects TRBV5-6 to TRBJ2-1; 11 bases match TRBD2. Germline V gene lookup returns CDR1 SGHDT and CDR2 YYEEEE. The CDR3 has 13 amino acids. The trim removed 4 bases at V and 9 bases at J, leaving 3 bases unmatched. The CDR3 spells CASSRLAGIEQFF. DNA for the CDR3: TGTGCCAGCAGCCGACTAGCGGGGATTGAGCAGTTCTTC.

This clone appeared once. The chain joins TRBV7-2 to TRBJ1-5, with D maybe TRBD1 (6 bases). The CDR3 length is 16 residues. Germline loops: CDR1 SGHTA, CDR2 FQGNSA. With 2 bases removed from V and 0 bases from J, the gap between germline ends came to 11 bases. The CDR3 loop reads CASSLRSGDSNQPQHF. The CDR3 nucleotides are TGTGCCAGCAGCTTAAGGTCAGGGGATAGCAATCAGCCCCAGCATTTT.

This clone appeared a single time. The chain links TRBV5-4 to TRBJ2-1; 7 nucleotides line up with TRBD1. CDR1 and CDR2 from the germline V gene are SGHNT and YYREEE (reference sequence). The CDR3 sequence is 15 residues long. Germline trimming cut 0 bases from V and 3 bases from J; bases unmatched to any gene: 3. CDR3: CASSLAGGIYNEQFF. CDR3 bases: TGTGCCAGCAGCTTGGCAGGGGGTATCTACAATGAGCAGTTCTTC.

The V and J genes are TRBV14 and TRBJ2-5; no definite D call. The CDR3 contains 11 residues. With 1 base removed from V and 7 bases from J, the gap between germline ends came to 4 bases. Germline V gives CDR1 SGHDN, CDR2 FVKESK. The CDR3 nucleotides read TGTGCCAGCAGCCAAGGGGGGACCCAGTACTTC. It is translated as CASSQGGTQYF.

This rearrangement joins TRBV5-5 to TRBJ1-2; 7 bases line up with TRBD1. The V segment lost 4 bases and the J segment 2 bases; nucleotides outside the gene matches: 8. CDR3 size: 15 residues. Looked up from germline, CDR1 is SGHKS and CDR2 is YYEKEE (reference sequence). The CDR3 loop reads CASSARQGNNYGYTF. In nucleotides, the CDR3 is TGTGCCAGCAGCGCCCGACAGGGAAACAACTATGGCTACACCTTC.